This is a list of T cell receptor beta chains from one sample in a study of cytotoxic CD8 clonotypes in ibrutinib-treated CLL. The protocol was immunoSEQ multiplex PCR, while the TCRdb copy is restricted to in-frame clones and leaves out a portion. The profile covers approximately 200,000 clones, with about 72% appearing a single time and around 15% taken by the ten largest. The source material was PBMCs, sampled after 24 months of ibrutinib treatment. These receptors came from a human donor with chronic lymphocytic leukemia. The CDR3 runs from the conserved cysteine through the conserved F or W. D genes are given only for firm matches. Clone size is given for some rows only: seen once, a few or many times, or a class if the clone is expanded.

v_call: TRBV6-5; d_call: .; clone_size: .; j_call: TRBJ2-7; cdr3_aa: CASRRDGARYEQYF; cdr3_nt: TGTGCCAGCAGAAGGGACGGTGCTAGGTACGAGCAGTACTTC
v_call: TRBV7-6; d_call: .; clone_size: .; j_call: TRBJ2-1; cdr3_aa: CASSLAAVSYNEQFF; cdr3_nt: TGTGCCAGCAGCTTAGCGGCTGTCTCCTACAATGAGCAGTTCTTC
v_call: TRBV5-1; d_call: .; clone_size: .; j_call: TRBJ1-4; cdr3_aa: CASSPTTATNEKLFF; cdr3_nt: TGCGCCAGCAGCCCGACGACAGCAACTAATGAAAAACTGTTTTTT
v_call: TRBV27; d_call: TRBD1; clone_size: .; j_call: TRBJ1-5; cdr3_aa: CASSPGGFGNQPQHF; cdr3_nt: TGTGCCAGCAGTCCAGGGGGTTTCGGTAATCAGCCCCAGCATTTT
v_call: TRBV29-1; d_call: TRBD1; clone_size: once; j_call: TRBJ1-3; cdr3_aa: CSVGTGGVGNTIYF; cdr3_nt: TGCAGCGTTGGGACAGGGGGCGTGGGAAACACCATATATTTT
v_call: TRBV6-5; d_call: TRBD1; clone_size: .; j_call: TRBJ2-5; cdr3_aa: CASSYLGTAQETQYF; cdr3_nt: TGTGCCAGCAGTTACCTGGGGACAGCCCAAGAGACCCAGTACTTC
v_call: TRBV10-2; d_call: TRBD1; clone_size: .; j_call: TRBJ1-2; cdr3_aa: CASSTGQGGDGYTF; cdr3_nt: TGCGCCAGCAGTACGGGACAGGGGGGCGATGGCTACACCTTC
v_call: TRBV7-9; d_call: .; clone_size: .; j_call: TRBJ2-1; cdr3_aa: CASSFGDSSYNEQFF; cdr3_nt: TGTGCCAGCAGCTTCGGGGACTCTTCCTACAATGAGCAGTTCTTC
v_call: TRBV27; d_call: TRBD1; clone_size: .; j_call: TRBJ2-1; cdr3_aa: CASSQQGALSFF; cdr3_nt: TGTGCCAGCAGTCAACAGGGGGCTTTATCTTTCTTC
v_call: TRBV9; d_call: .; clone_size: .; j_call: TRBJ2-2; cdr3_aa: CASSAGPPGANTGELFF; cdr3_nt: TGTGCCAGCAGCGCCGGGCCCCCAGGCGCGAACACCGGGGAGCTGTTTTTT
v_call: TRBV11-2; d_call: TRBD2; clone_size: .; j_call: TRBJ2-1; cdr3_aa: CASSRTSGIVVEQFF; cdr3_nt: TGTGCCAGCAGCCGGACTAGCGGGATCGTTGTTGAGCAGTTCTTC
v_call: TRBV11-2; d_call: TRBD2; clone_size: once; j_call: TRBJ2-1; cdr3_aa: CASSLSSGVRYEQFF; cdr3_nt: TGTGCCAGCAGCTTATCTAGCGGGGTACGCTATGAGCAGTTCTTC
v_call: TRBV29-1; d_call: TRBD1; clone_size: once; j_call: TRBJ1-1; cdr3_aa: CSVETGVMNTEAFF; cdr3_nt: TGCAGCGTTGAGACAGGGGTTATGAACACTGAAGCTTTCTTT
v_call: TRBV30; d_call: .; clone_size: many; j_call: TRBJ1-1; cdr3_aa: CAWSVYVEAFF; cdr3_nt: TGTGCCTGGAGTGTATACGTTGAAGCTTTCTTT
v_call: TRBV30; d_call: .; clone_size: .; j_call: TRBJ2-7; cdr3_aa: CAWSSGFNEQYF; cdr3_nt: TGTGCCTGGAGTTCAGGGTTCAACGAGCAGTACTTC
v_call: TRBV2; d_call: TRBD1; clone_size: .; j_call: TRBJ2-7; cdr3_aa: CATRGQDYEQYF; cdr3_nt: TGTGCCACCCGGGGACAGGACTACGAGCAGTACTTC
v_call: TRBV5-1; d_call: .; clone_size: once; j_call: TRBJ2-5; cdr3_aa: CASSLEGIRETQYF; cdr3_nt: TGCGCCAGCAGCTTGGAGGGGATTCGCGAGACCCAGTACTTC
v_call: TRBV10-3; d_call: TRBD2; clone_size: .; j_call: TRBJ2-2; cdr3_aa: CAIRLAGDTGELFF; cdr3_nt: TGTGCCATCAGGCTAGCGGGGGACACCGGGGAGCTGTTTTTT
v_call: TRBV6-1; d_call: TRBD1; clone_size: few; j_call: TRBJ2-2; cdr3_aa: CASSLNRGAGELFF; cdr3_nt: TGTGCCAGCAGTTTAAACAGGGGCGCCGGGGAGCTGTTTTTT
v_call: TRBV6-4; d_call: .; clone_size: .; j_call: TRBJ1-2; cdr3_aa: CASSVRQLLVDGYTF; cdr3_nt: TGTGCCAGCAGTGTCAGGCAGCTCTTAGTGGATGGCTACACCTTC
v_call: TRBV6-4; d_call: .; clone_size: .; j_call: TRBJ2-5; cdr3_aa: CASPEGNQYF; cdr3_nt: TGTGCCAGCCCAGAGGGGAACCAGTACTTC
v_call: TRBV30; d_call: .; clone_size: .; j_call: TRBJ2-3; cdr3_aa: CAWSTGTDTQYF; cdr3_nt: TGTGCCTGGAGTACAGGTACAGATACGCAGTATTTT
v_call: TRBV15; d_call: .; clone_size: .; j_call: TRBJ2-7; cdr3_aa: CATSRDSPYEQYF; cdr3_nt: TGTGCCACCAGCAGAGATTCCCCCTACGAGCAGTACTTC
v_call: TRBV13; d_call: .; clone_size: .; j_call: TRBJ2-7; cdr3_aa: CASSLGWYEQYF; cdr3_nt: TGTGCCAGCAGCTTAGGATGGTACGAGCAGTACTTC
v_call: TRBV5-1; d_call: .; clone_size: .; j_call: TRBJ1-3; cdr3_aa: CASSLETRSGNTIYF; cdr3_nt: TGCGCCAGCAGCTTGGAGACCCGCTCTGGAAACACCATATATTTT
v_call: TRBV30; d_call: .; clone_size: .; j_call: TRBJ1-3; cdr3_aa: CAWSSKTGNTIYF; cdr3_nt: TGTGCCTGGAGTTCAAAAACTGGAAACACCATATATTTT
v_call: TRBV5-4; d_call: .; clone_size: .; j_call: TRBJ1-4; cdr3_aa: CASSLAGRTNEKLFF; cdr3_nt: TGTGCCAGCAGCTTGGCGGGACGCACTAATGAAAAACTGTTTTTT
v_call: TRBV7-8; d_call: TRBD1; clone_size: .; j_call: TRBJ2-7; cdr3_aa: CASSPRGTGRTYEQYF; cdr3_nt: TGTGCCAGCAGCCCTAGGGGGACAGGCCGTACCTACGAGCAGTACTTC
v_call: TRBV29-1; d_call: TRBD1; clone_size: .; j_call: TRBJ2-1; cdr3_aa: CSVGPIRDRDVSEQFF; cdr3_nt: TGCAGCGTTGGTCCTATCCGGGACAGGGACGTGAGTGAGCAGTTCTTC
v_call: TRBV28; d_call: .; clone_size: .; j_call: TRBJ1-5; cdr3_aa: CASSYPNQPQHF; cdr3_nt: TGTGCCAGCAGCTACCCAAATCAGCCCCAGCATTTT
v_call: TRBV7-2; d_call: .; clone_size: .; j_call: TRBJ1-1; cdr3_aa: CASSLGTYTEAFF; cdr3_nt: TGTGCCAGCAGCCTCGGGACTTACACTGAAGCTTTCTTT
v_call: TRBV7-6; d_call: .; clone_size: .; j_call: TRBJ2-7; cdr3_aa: CASSKSAFLYEQYF; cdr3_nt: TGTGCCAGCAGCAAATCAGCCTTTCTGTACGAGCAGTACTTC
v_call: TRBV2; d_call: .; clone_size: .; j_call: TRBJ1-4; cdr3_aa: CASSGPTVTTNEKLFF; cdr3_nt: TGTGCCAGCAGCGGACCGACAGTTACAACTAATGAAAAACTGTTTTTT
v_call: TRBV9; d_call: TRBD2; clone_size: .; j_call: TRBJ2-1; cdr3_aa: CASSPGLGPGNEQFF; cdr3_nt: TGTGCCAGCAGCCCCGGACTAGGACCCGGGAATGAGCAGTTCTTC
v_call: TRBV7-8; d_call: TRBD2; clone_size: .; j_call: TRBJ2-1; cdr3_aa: CASSIGTSVLIEQFF; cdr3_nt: TGTGCCAGCAGTATCGGGACTAGCGTTTTAATCGAGCAGTTCTTC
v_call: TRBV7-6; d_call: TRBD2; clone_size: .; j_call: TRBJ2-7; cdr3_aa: CASSLAPGLGLYEQYF; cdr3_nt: TGTGCCAGCAGCTTGGCTCCGGGACTAGGGCTCTACGAGCAGTACTTC
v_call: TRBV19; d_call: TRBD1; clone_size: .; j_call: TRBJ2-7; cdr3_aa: CASSSQGVPYEQYF; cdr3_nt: TGTGCCAGTAGTAGCCAGGGGGTTCCCTACGAGCAGTACTTC
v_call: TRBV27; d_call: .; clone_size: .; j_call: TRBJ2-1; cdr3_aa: CASSFKLIVQSRQFF; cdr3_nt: TGTGCCAGCAGTTTTAAGTTAATAGTGCAGTCCAGGCAGTTCTTC
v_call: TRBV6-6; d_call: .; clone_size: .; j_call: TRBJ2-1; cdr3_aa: CANRLAHPEQFF; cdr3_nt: TGTGCCAACAGGCTAGCGCACCCTGAGCAGTTCTTC
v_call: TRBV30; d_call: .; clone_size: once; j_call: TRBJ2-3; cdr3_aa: CAWYGVGDTQYF; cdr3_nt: TGTGCCTGGTACGGGGTCGGAGATACGCAGTATTTT
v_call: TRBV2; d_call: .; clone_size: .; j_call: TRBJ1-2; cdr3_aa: CASSESQGLFGYTF; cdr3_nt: TGTGCCAGCAGTGAAAGTCAGGGGTTATTTGGCTACACCTTC
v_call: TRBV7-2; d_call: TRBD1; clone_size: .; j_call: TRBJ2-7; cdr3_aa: CASSLQGQAGYEQYF; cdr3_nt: TGTGCCAGCAGCTTACAGGGACAGGCGGGTTACGAGCAGTACTTC
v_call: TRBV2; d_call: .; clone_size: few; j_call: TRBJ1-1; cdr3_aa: CASSVPGRSMNTEAFF; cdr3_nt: TGTGCCAGCAGTGTCCCGGGACGGAGCATGAACACTGAAGCTTTCTTT
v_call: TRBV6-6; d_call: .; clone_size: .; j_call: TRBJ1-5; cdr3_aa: CASSYSYQPQHF; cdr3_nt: TGTGCCAGCAGTTACTCGTATCAGCCCCAGCATTTT
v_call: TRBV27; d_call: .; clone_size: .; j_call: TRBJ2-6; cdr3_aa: CASSLLQRHVLTF; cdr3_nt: TGTGCCAGCAGTTTATTACAGAGACACGTCCTGACTTTC
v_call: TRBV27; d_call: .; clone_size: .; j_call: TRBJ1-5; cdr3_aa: CASSLNAGNNQPQHF; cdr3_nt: TGTGCCAGCAGTTTAAACGCAGGAAACAATCAGCCCCAGCATTTT
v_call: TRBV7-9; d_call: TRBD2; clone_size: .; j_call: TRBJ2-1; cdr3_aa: CASSLRGGGLADNEQFF; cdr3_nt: TGTGCCAGCAGCTTAAGAGGGGGAGGACTAGCGGACAATGAGCAGTTCTTC
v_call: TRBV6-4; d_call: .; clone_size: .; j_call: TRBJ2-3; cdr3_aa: CASSDSTGPDTDTQYF; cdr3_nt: TGTGCCAGCAGTGACTCGACCGGCCCCGACACAGATACGCAGTATTTT
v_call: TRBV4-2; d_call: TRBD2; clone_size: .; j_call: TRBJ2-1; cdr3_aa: CASSQEAAGGYEQFF; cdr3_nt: TGTGCCAGCAGCCAAGAAGCGGCGGGAGGGTATGAGCAGTTCTTC
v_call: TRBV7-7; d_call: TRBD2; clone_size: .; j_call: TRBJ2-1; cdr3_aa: CASSLVVSGSRNNEQFF; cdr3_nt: TGTGCCAGCAGCTTAGTAGTTAGCGGGAGTAGAAACAATGAGCAGTTCTTC
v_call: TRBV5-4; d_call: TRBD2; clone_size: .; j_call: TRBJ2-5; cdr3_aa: CASSLSGRAGETQYF; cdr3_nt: TGTGCCAGCAGCCTTAGCGGGAGGGCGGGTGAGACCCAGTACTTC
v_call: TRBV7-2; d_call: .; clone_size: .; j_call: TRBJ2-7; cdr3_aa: CASRTNLANEQYF; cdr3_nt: TGTGCCAGCAGAACCAACCTAGCGAACGAGCAGTACTTC
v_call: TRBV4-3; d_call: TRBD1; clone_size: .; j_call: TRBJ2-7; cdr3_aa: CASSQDSQGAPYEQYF; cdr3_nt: TGCGCCAGCAGCCAAGATTCGCAGGGGGCCCCGTACGAGCAGTACTTC
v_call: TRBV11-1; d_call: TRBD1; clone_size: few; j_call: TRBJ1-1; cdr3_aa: CASSLGRTGGVFF; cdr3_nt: TGTGCCAGCAGCTTGGGCCGGACAGGAGGGGTTTTCTTT